This T cell receptor beta chain is drawn from a study of post-analysis software for immune sequencing data. Turning to the study itself: There were relapsing-remitting, secondary progressive and progressive-relapsing multiple sclerosis among the disease courses included. Overall study results and limits: Diversity measured as normalized Chao1 was significantly lower in multiple sclerosis patients than in controls.

Incorporated into the TCR beta cDNA libraries were unique molecular identifiers, which served to reduce PCR and sequencing biases. It was from roughly 1 to 10 million T cells that roughly 0.5 million cDNA molecules came. Via MiXCR, TCRdb re-called the PCR reads, giving one row per CDR3 protein. Found here are almost 700,000 distinct CDR3 sequences, 55% to 60% of them singletons; the top ten hold roughly 10%. On this clonotype: The antigen remains unidentified.

The source of this sequence is a girl aged 2 to 9 with multiple sclerosis. The sequenced sample was blood.

As DNA, the CDR3 is TGCAGTGCTAGAGAACCTAGCGGGGGGGCATCATCAGATACGCAGTATTTT. Its protein is CSAREPSGGASSDTQYF. V usage is TRBV20-1 and J usage is TRBJ2-3; 12 nucleotides match TRBD2. Germline values: CDR1 DFQATT, CDR2 SNEGSKA (reference sequence). This CDR3 has 17 amino acids. V shed 0 bases, J shed 4 bases, and the junction held 8 bases outside the gene matches.